Below, 25 T cell receptor beta chains from the same sample are listed, as sequenced in a study of control samples from healthy donors and cancer patients. Clones were sequenced by immunoSEQ multiplex PCR, and TCRdb holds only the in-frame ones, with some missing. Of about 96,000 clones in the sample, approximately 95% are singletons; the top ten hold more than 7%. Sequenced sample: blood. These receptors came from a man younger than 35 in good health.

The J gene is TRBJ2-5, the V gene TRBV5-1; no clear D. The CDR3 has 16 amino acids. Germline V CDR1 and CDR2: SGHRS, YFSETQ. Between the trimmed V and J ends, which lost 0 bases and 1 base, there was a span of 13 bases. The CDR3 bases are TGCGCCAGCAGCTTGGTAGAAACCCTCCTCCAAGAGACCCAGTACTTC. Protein product: CASSLVETLLQETQYF.

CDR3 protein: CASSQEFLSGTRGNYNEQFF. The CDR3 DNA follows: TGCGCCAGCAGCCAAGAGTTCCTTAGCGGGACGAGGGGAAACTACAATGAGCAGTTCTTC. The chain recombines TRBV4-3 with TRBJ2-1; TRBD2 matches at 8 bases. Germline CDR1 LGHNA, CDR2 YSLEER. Trimming took 0 bases from V and 3 from J; bases not matched to a gene: 16. This CDR3 has 20 residues.

This chain joins TRBV7-8 and TRBJ1-2; D uncertain. The length of the CDR3 is 16 residues. Germline loops: CDR1 SGHVS, CDR2 FQNEAQ. V gave up 0 bases and J gave up 6 bases, with 17 bases separating them. CDR3 sequence: CASSLALGRARDGYTF. CDR3 bases: TGTGCCAGCAGCTTAGCGCTTGGAAGGGCCCGGGATGGCTACACCTTC. Variable domain in full (rest from reference TRBV7-8 and TRBJ1-2): GAGVSQSPRYKVAKRGQDVALRCDPISGHVSLFWYQQALGQGPEFLTYFQNEAQLDKSGLPSDRFFAERPEGSVSTLKIQRTQQEDSAVYLCASSLALGRARDGYTFGSGTRLTVV.

The rearrangement joins TRBV27 to TRBJ1-5; D remains ambiguous. With 0 bases removed from V and 7 bases from J, the gap between germline ends came to 7 bases. There are 13 residues in the CDR3. Germline V gene lookup returns CDR1 MNHEY and CDR2 SMNVEV (reference sequence). The CDR3 coding sequence is TGTGCCAGCAGTTTATCATACAGCCAGCCCCAGCATTTT. It translates to CASSLSYSQPQHF.

V is TRBV18 and J is TRBJ1-2; possible D gene TRBD1, 6 bases. Germline V lookup: CDR1 KGHSH, CDR2 LQKENI. Trimming pared 2 bases from V and 4 bases from J, leaving 14 bases between. The CDR3 has 15 residues. The CDR3 spells CASSPKETGTYGYTF. The CDR3 region has the DNA TGTGCCAGCTCACCAAAAGAAACAGGGACCTATGGCTACACCTTC.

V and J are TRBV5-1 and TRBJ2-7; TRBD1 matches at 10 bases. The CDR3 is 15 amino acids. The ends lost 4 bases at V and 3 bases at J; junction bases unmatched: 7. CDR1 and CDR2 from the germline V gene are SGHRS and YFSETQ. For the CDR3, the DNA is TGCGCCAGCAGCGGAAGACAGGGGGCTAACTACGAGCAGTACTTC. Translated, it gives CASSGRQGANYEQYF.

The rearrangement uses TRBV6-5 and TRBJ1-5, with D unclear. Trimming removed 4 bases from V and 7 bases from J, with 5 bases in between. Germline V gene lookup returns CDR1 MNHEY and CDR2 SVGAGI. CDR3 length equals 11 residues. This chain's CDR3 is CASSSGQPQHF. CDR3 DNA: TGTGCCAGCAGTTCGGGGCAGCCCCAGCATTTT.

The table lists this clone with a count of one. V gene TRBV19 combines with J gene TRBJ2-7, with 8 nucleotides matching TRBD1. Trimming took 5 bases from V and 2 from J; bases not matched to a gene: 2. CDR3 length equals 13 residues. Looked up from germline, CDR1 is LNHDA and CDR2 is SQIVND (reference sequence). CDR3 nucleotides: TGTGCCAGTAGTGAGACAGGGGCCTACGAGCAGTACTTC. Encoded protein: CASSETGAYEQYF.

The CDR3 is CASSLGNRVLVYEQYF. CDR3 nucleotide sequence: TGTGCCAGCAGCTTGGGTAACAGGGTTTTGGTCTACGAGCAGTACTTC. The V gene is TRBV5-5, the J gene TRBJ2-7; weak D call: TRBD1 (6 bases). Per germline, CDR1 SGHKS and CDR2 YYEKEE (reference sequence). The CDR3 is made up of 16 amino acids. V dropped 0 bases and J dropped 3 bases, with 16 bases sitting between them.

The genes are TRBV19 and TRBJ2-2, with D perhaps TRBD2 (6 bases). CDR3 length: 14 residues. The germline CDR1 and CDR2 sequences are LNHDA and SQIVND (reference sequence). V lost 3 bases, J lost 5 bases, and 10 bases lay in between. CDR3 sequence: CASSISRETGELFF. CDR3 DNA sequence: TGTGCCAGTAGTATTTCGCGGGAAACCGGGGAGCTGTTTTTT.

This chain links TRBV19 with TRBJ1-2; 7 nucleotides agree with TRBD1. The CDR3 loop spans 13 amino acids. CDR1 is LNHDA and CDR2 is SQIVND in the germline V gene (reference sequence). The V gene end was trimmed by 5 bases and the J gene end by 6 bases; junction bases not matched to a gene: 6. CDR3 in DNA: TGTGCCAGTAGTCCACCGGGACAGAATGGCTACACCTTC. This sequence encodes CASSPPGQNGYTF.

The CDR3 loop reads CAISEGEYNYGYTF. The CDR3 DNA reads TGTGCCATCAGTGAGGGAGAGTATAACTATGGCTACACCTTC. This chain links TRBV10-3 with TRBJ1-2; D is unclear. CDR3 length equals 14 residues. Germline assignment: CDR1 ENHRY and CDR2 SYGVKD. With 2 bases removed from V and 1 base from J, the gap between germline ends came to 8 bases.

The rearrangement uses TRBV4-2 and TRBJ1-2; TRBD1 aligns across 7 bases. The V segment lost 10 bases and the J segment 4 bases; nucleotides outside the gene matches: 18. Germline V lookup: CDR1 LGHNA, CDR2 YNFKEQ. The length of the CDR3 is 16 residues. The CDR3 DNA reads as TGTGCCACGAAGGCGGACAGGAACTCTCCGGCCTATGGCTACACCTTC. Residues: CATKADRNSPAYGYTF.

The chain links TRBV30 to TRBJ2-7; D is ambiguous. Germline lookup yields CDR1 GTSNPN and CDR2 SVGIG (reference sequence). V lost 0 bases to trimming and J lost 6 bases, with 12 bases between them. CDR3 size: 13 residues. CDR3 DNA: TGTGCCTGGAGTGTACCCGGCGGTAGCGAGCAGTACTTC. Its protein is CAWSVPGGSEQYF.

This clone was observed a few times. The rearrangement joins TRBV6-4 to TRBJ2-3; unclear D gene. Trimming removed 2 bases at V and 0 bases at J, with 9 bases between. The CDR3 runs to 15 residues. From germline, CDR1 is MRHNA and CDR2 SNTAGT. This chain's CDR3 is CASSDGFSSTDTQYF. The CDR3 nucleotides are TGTGCCAGCAGTGACGGGTTCTCTAGCACAGATACGCAGTATTTT.

This clone was picked up a small number of times. The V gene is TRBV6-5, the J gene TRBJ1-6; TRBD1 matches 9 bases. Germline V lookup: CDR1 MNHEY, CDR2 SVGAGI. CDR3 length equals 16 residues. V lost 4 bases, J lost 2 bases, and 3 bases stayed unmatched. In DNA form, the CDR3 reads TGTGCCAGCAGTTTGGACAGGGGAGCCTATAATTCACCCCTCCACTTT. Protein sequence: CASSLDRGAYNSPLHF.

The chain combines TRBV30 with TRBJ1-5; a possible D gene is TRBD1 (6 bases). Germline V CDR1 and CDR2: GTSNPN, SVGIG (reference sequence). This CDR3 spans 16 amino acids. V lost 0 bases and J 5 bases, leaving 17 bases between the germline ends. This CDR3 is CAWSVQGQPNHQPQHF. The CDR3 DNA reads as TGTGCCTGGAGTGTACAAGGACAGCCGAACCATCAGCCCCAGCATTTT. Full variable domain (remainder filled in from reference TRBV30 and TRBJ1-5): SQTIHQWPATLVQPVGSPLSLECTVEGTSNPNLYWYRQAAGRGLQLLFYSVGIGQISSEVPQNLSASRPQDRQFILSSKKLLLSDSGFYLCAWSVQGQPNHQPQHFGDGTRLSIL.

This sequence joins TRBV3-1 (or the pseudogene TRBV3-2) and TRBJ1-4; possible D gene TRBD1, 6 bases. V was cut by 11 bases and J by 3 bases, with 13 bases left in between. The CDR3 covers 13 residues. Germline V gene data show CDR1 as LGHDT and CDR2 as YNNKEL (reference sequence). CDR3: CACSGEANEKLFF. The CDR3 nucleotides read TGTGCCTGTTCAGGGGAGGCTAATGAAAAACTGTTTTTT.

The chain uses TRBV6-2 or TRBV6-3 and TRBJ1-2; D is ambiguous. Trimming took off 4 bases at V and 8 bases at J, with 8 bases between the two ends. Germline V gives CDR1 MNHEY, CDR2 SVGEGT. This CDR3 has 11 residues. CDR3 coding DNA: TGTGCCAGCAGTTCCATGACCGGCTACACCTTC. Residues: CASSSMTGYTF.

The DNA of the CDR3 is TGTGCCAGCACCGACAGGGGAGCTGGAAACACCATATATTTT. As protein: CASTDRGAGNTIYF. The chain uses TRBV3-1 (or the pseudogene TRBV3-2) and TRBJ1-3; 8 bases line up with TRBD1. The CDR3 loop spans 14 amino acids. The germline gives CDR1 LGHDT, CDR2 YNNKEL (reference sequence). Trimming at V came to 7 bases and at J to 2 bases, leaving 4 bases not matched to a gene.

This chain links TRBV27 with TRBJ2-2; D remains ambiguous. CDR3 length: 14 amino acids. The V and J ends lost 3 bases and 6 bases respectively, with 11 bases between them. The germline V gene encodes CDR1 MNHEY and CDR2 SMNVEV (reference sequence). Here the CDR3 DNA reads TGTGCCAGCAGTTTGGTCCGGGCGTCCGGGGAGCTGTTTTTT. It encodes CASSLVRASGELFF.

This clone was found a few times. The chain links TRBV7-9 to TRBJ2-7; weak D call: TRBD2 (6 bases). This CDR3 spans 15 amino acids. V lost 1 base and J lost 3, with 13 bases in between. Germline CDR1 SEHNR, CDR2 FQNEAQ (reference sequence). The CDR3 DNA follows: TGTGCCAGCAGCTTAGATGGACTAAGCGGCTACGAGCAGTACTTC. Encoded protein: CASSLDGLSGYEQYF.

The rearrangement uses TRBV6-5 and TRBJ1-2; 8 bases fit TRBD1. The CDR3 spans 13 residues. V gave up 9 bases and J gave up 5 bases; unmatched junction bases: 8. The germline CDR1 and CDR2 sequences are MNHEY and SVGAGI. DNA for the CDR3: TGTGCCAGTAAGGACAGGGCTAGGTATGGCTACACCTTC. Translating it yields CASKDRARYGYTF.

As to this clone: Additional DNA sequences in this sample encode the identical CDR3. The chain carries TRBV5-1 and TRBJ1-1; D perhaps matches TRBD1 (5 bases). V was cut by 0 bases and J by 1 base, with 10 bases left in between. CDR1 is SGHRS and CDR2 is YFSETQ in the germline V gene. The CDR3 is made up of 15 amino acids. CDR3 protein: CASSLAGGWNTEAFF. CDR3 nucleotides: TGCGCCAGCAGCTTGGCCGGGGGATGGAACACTGAAGCTTTCTTT.

The V and J genes are TRBV5-1 and TRBJ1-4; TRBD1 might be the D (6 bases). The germline V gene has CDR1 SGHRS and CDR2 YFSETQ. The CDR3 contains 14 residues. With 9 bases removed from V and 8 bases from J, the gap between germline ends came to 20 bases. CDR3 bases: TGCGCCACCGCACCGGGCAGGGGAGGAGAAAAACTGTTTTTT. This codes for CATAPGRGGEKLFF.